This T cell receptor beta chain was sequenced in a study of T-cell reconstitution after alpha-beta-depleted transplantation in children. Findings and limits, study-wide: Reports say that about two months after transplant, the alpha-beta T cells came out of several hundred graft clones that had expanded. T-cell counts and diversity were attributed mostly to newly produced T cells one year after transplant.

This clonotype has more than one count but fewer than ten. Its antigen remains unidentified. This sample's TCRbeta library carried unique molecular identifier barcodes. Each CDR3 protein gets one entry after TCRdb re-called the PCR reads with MiXCR. This table has around 580,000 distinct CDR3 sequences, 25% to 30% appearing once. V gave up 8 bases and J gave up 7 bases, with 15 bases separating them. This CDR3 contains 12 residues. In germline, CDR1 is SNHLY, CDR2 FYNNEI. This receptor was obtained from a boy under three years old with Wiskott-Aldrich syndrome, due to receive a stem cell transplant. This sequence joins TRBV2 and TRBJ2-7, with a possible D match to TRBD2 (5 bases). Sequencing used PBMCs, obtained before TCRalphabeta/CD19-depleted stem cell transplant. The CDR3 protein is CASSPDSPEQYF. The DNA of the CDR3 is TGTGCCAGCTCTCCGGACTCTCCAGAGCAGTACTTC.